The next 27 T cell receptor beta chains were all read from a single sample in a study of blood T cells in healthy people across ages (dated by TCRdb to the mid-2010s). Libraries came from 5' RACE. TCRdb lists the instrument as Illumina HiSeq 2500. A second roughly 7 to 12 cycle PCR used a sample-barcoded 5' primer and a J-beta primer mix. TCRdb trimmed the raw reads at Q25, called clones with MiXCR and kept productive beta chains. Identical CDR3 protein sequences are pooled into one entry, listed with their most common genes and DNA. The sample contains roughly 1,300,000 distinct CDR3 sequences, around 55% of them found a single time. Approximately 7% of the sample belongs to the ten largest clones. Sequencing was carried out using blood. The receptor source for this set is a man in his late teens or twenties in good health.

The V call is TRBV5-1, the J call TRBJ1-2; TRBD1 is a possible D gene (5 bases). Germline CDR1 SGHRS, CDR2 YFSETQ. CDR3 length equals 13 residues. V was trimmed by 4 bases and J by 4 bases, leaving 11 bases between them. This chain's CDR3 is CASSPDSIYGYTF. In nucleotides, the CDR3 is TGCGCCAGCAGCCCAGACAGTATCTATGGCTACACCTTC.

The chain uses TRBV29-1 and TRBJ2-7, with 8 bases that match TRBD1. The germline gives CDR1 SQVTM, CDR2 ANQGSEA. This CDR3 is built from 13 residues. V was clipped by 7 bases and J by 5 bases; unmatched bases: 10. CDR3 loop: CSAYGTGGDEQYF. The CDR3 nucleotides read TGCAGCGCTTACGGGACAGGCGGGGACGAGCAGTACTTC.

The V call is TRBV12-3 or TRBV12-4, the J call TRBJ1-2, with TRBD1 matching over 8 bases. CDR3 length: 15 amino acids. Germline trimming cut 7 bases from V and 0 bases from J; bases unmatched to any gene: 7. Here the CDR3 DNA reads TGTGCCAGCACCTCAGGGGGCAGGGCTAACTATGGCTACACCTTC. Encoded protein: CASTSGGRANYGYTF.

The genes are TRBV12-3 or TRBV12-4 and TRBJ2-2, with 9 bases aligning to TRBD1. Unmatched junction bases numbered 5, after V lost 2 bases and J lost 4 bases. This CDR3 has 16 amino acids. The DNA of the CDR3 is TGTGCCAGCAGTTTATGGGACAGGGCTTCCACCGGGGAGCTGTTTTTT. Translation: CASSLWDRASTGELFF.

The sample holds a few counts of this clonotype. The rearrangement links TRBV15 to TRBJ2-7; D may be TRBD1 or TRBD2 (5 bases each). CDR1 and CDR2 from the germline V gene are LNHNV and YYDKDF (reference sequence). V was cut by 3 bases and J by 10 bases, with 19 bases left in between. The CDR3 extends over 14 amino acids. The CDR3, as DNA: TGTGCCACCAGCAGGCAGGGACCCTCCGTTACCCAGTACTTC. It is translated as CATSRQGPSVTQYF.

The chain links TRBV27 to TRBJ2-2; 8 nucleotides line up with TRBD2. The CDR3 has 15 residues. Trimming cost V 8 bases and J 4 bases; bases outside gene matches: 9. Germline CDR1 reads MNHEY; CDR2 reads SMNVEV (reference sequence). The CDR3 is CASEKTSAGTGELFF. In nucleotides, the CDR3 is TGTGCCAGCGAAAAGACTAGCGCGGGCACCGGGGAGCTGTTTTTT.

The J gene is TRBJ2-3, the V gene TRBV29-1; 10 nucleotides agree with TRBD2. The V gene's germline CDR1 is SQVTM and CDR2 ANQGSEA. Trimming removed 4 bases from V and 10 bases from J; junction bases left unmatched: 8. This CDR3 is 13 amino acids long. CDR3 amino acids: CSVGTSGSFSQYF. The CDR3 bases are TGCAGCGTTGGGACTAGCGGCTCGTTCTCGCAGTATTTT.

The chain carries TRBV7-2 and TRBJ1-6; 7 bases match TRBD1. The CDR3 loop spans 14 amino acids. Trimming removed 4 bases from V and 9 bases from J; junction bases left unmatched: 6. Germline loops: CDR1 SGHTA, CDR2 FQGNSA. DNA for the CDR3: TGTGCCAGCAGCTCCCAGGGGGTTAGTTCACCCCTCCACTTT. It codes for CASSSQGVSSPLHF.

The rearrangement links TRBV7-9 to TRBJ2-4; 9 bases are shared with TRBD1. The J call may be mistaken, given a closer DNA end match to TRBJ2-7. Germline CDR1 reads SEHNR; CDR2 reads FQNEAQ (reference sequence). This CDR3 has 17 amino acids. The CDR3 DNA follows: TGTGCCAGCAGCTTAGACGAGGGACAGGGCCTTTCCGACGAGCAGTACTTC. Translation: CASSLDEGQGLSDEQYF.

The chain is built from TRBV5-1 and TRBJ1-6; perhaps TRBD1 as D (5 bases). This CDR3 has 15 residues. Germline loops: CDR1 SGHRS, CDR2 YFSETQ. The germline V and J ends were trimmed by 4 bases and 9 bases, with 17 bases remaining between them. Written as DNA, the CDR3 is TGCGCCAGCAGCACCACCAGGGCAAGCGGTTCACCCCTCCACTTT. Translating it yields CASSTTRASGSPLHF.

V usage is TRBV4-3 and J usage is TRBJ1-4; D is ambiguous. The CDR3 length is 13 residues. Trimming cost V 4 bases and J 5 bases, with 8 bases left between them. CDR1 LGHNA and CDR2 YSLEER come from the germline V gene. This chain's CDR3 is CASSRHQNEKLFF. In DNA form, the CDR3 reads TGCGCCAGCAGCCGACACCAGAATGAAAAACTGTTTTTT.

The chain joins TRBV20-1 to TRBJ2-5; D is unclear. The CDR3 is 14 amino acids. V lost 3 bases and J 0 bases, leaving 11 bases between the germline ends. The V gene's germline CDR1 is DFQATT and CDR2 SNEGSKA (reference sequence). The DNA of the CDR3 is TGCAGTGCTAGCGTAATCCTGGACCAAGAGACCCAGTACTTC. This gives the protein CSASVILDQETQYF.

This clonotype was seen a handful of times. J is TRBJ2-5 and V is TRBV5-1, with TRBD1 matching over 8 bases. The V gene's germline CDR1 is SGHRS and CDR2 YFSETQ. V was pared by 4 bases and J by 1 base, with 3 bases of the junction left unmatched. The CDR3 covers 14 residues. The CDR3 is CASSITGGQETQYF. The CDR3 region has the DNA TGCGCCAGCAGCATCACAGGGGGCCAAGAGACCCAGTACTTC.

The chain couples TRBV24-1 to TRBJ2-1; D not resolved. V lost 0 bases and J lost 6, with 8 bases in between. Germline CDR1 and CDR2: KGHDR and SFDVKD. The CDR3 is 14 amino acids. CDR3 coding DNA: TGTGCCACCAGTGATTTGCGAGGTCTCAATGAGCAGTTCTTC. Translating gives CATSDLRGLNEQFF.

About this clonotype: At one end, the junction sequence differs from germline, possibly due to a read error. The chain recombines TRBV9 with TRBJ1-4; 9 bases match TRBD1. Germline lookup yields CDR1 SGDLS and CDR2 YYNGEE. This CDR3 spans 15 amino acids. CDR3 region: CASSAFRDRAEELFF. CDR3 DNA sequence: TGTGCCAGCAGCGCCTTTAGGGACAGGGCTGAAGAACTGTTTTTT.

The genes are TRBV6-1 and TRBJ2-7; 10 positions agree with TRBD2. Germline V gene sequence: CDR1 MNHNS, CDR2 SASEGT. This CDR3 has 16 amino acids. J gave up 7 bases and V 7 bases, and 16 bases lay outside the gene matches. The CDR3 DNA follows: TGTGCCAGCACTCGAATTGGGATAGCGGGAGGAAATGAGCAGTACTTC. The encoded protein is CASTRIGIAGGNEQYF.

This chain connects TRBV7-9 to TRBJ2-5, with 9 bases identical to TRBD2. V lost 4 bases, J lost 5 bases, and 11 bases stayed unmatched. The CDR3 contains 16 residues. Germline-derived CDR1 and CDR2 are SEHNR and FQNEAQ (reference sequence). Here the CDR3 reads CASSSGGREGLETQYF. The CDR3 DNA reads TGTGCCAGCAGCTCCGGCGGGCGGGAGGGCCTCGAGACCCAGTACTTC.

The chain employs TRBV14 and TRBJ2-7; D is perhaps TRBD2 (6 bases). CDR1 and CDR2 from the germline V gene are SGHDN and FVKESK. The CDR3 loop spans 16 amino acids. The V and J ends lost 4 bases and 2 bases respectively, with 18 bases between them. The CDR3 coding sequence is TGTGCCAGCAGCCCCCCCACGACGCGGGGTCCCTACGAGCAGTACTTC. Protein sequence: CASSPPTTRGPYEQYF.

This clonotype was seen only a few times. The chain joins TRBV5-6 to TRBJ2-5; 9 nucleotides agree with TRBD2. Gene TRBJ2-7 matches the end of the DNA better, so the J call may be wrong. Germline V gene lookup returns CDR1 SGHDT and CDR2 YYEEEE. This CDR3 region has 15 residues. CDR3 residues: CASSLVAGVTYEQYF. The CDR3 DNA is TGTGCCAGCAGCTTGGTAGCGGGGGTGACCTACGAGCAGTACTTC.

V and J are TRBV6-2 or TRBV6-3 and TRBJ2-1, with 7 positions matching TRBD1. In germline, CDR1 is MNHEY, CDR2 SVGEGT. Trimming removed 5 bases from V and 4 bases from J; junction bases left unmatched: 8. This CDR3 comprises 15 residues. As DNA, the CDR3 is TGTGCCAGCAGTCCACAGGGGATTCAGTACAATGAGCAGTTCTTC. Its translation is CASSPQGIQYNEQFF.

The DNA of the CDR3 is TGTGCTAGTGGTTATGGGCAAGAGACCCAGTACTTC. Translating gives CASGYGQETQYF. The rearrangement uses TRBV12-5 and TRBJ2-5; D is unresolved. The germline V gene encodes CDR1 LGHNT and CDR2 FRNRAP. The ends were cut back, 4 bases at V and 2 bases at J, with 5 bases in the middle. This CDR3 has 12 amino acids.

The chain links TRBV7-2 to TRBJ2-7, with 8 positions matching TRBD1. V shed 5 bases, J shed 3 bases, and the junction held 9 bases outside the gene matches. The CDR3 is 15 residues long. CDR1 SGHTA and CDR2 FQGNSA come from the germline V gene. The CDR3 nucleotides read TGTGCCAGCAGCCTTAGACAGGGGACAGGCTACGAGCAGTACTTC. Its protein product is CASSLRQGTGYEQYF.

CDR3 region: CASSQQGTDTYEQYF. The CDR3 DNA follows: TGCGCCAGCAGCCAACAAGGGACGGATACCTACGAGCAGTACTTC. The chain employs TRBV4-1 and TRBJ2-7; D is possibly TRBD1 or TRBD2 (5 bases each). This CDR3 has 15 residues. The V gene's germline CDR1 is MGHRA and CDR2 YSYEKL. Trimming shortened V by 2 bases and J by 2 bases, and 13 bases separated the two germline ends.

The chain has TRBV11-2 and TRBJ2-7; TRBD1 matches 7 bases. The CDR3 runs to 16 residues. V lost 0 bases, J lost 0 bases, and 5 bases stayed unmatched. Germline V gene lookup returns CDR1 SGHAT and CDR2 FQNNGV. The CDR3 DNA follows: TGTGCCAGCAGCTTAGACCCCGGGACAGCCTCCTACGAGCAGTACTTC. Protein product: CASSLDPGTASYEQYF.

This clonotype was detected only a few times. The chain couples TRBV27 to TRBJ2-7; D is undetermined. Trimming shortened V by 7 bases and J by 0 bases, and 10 bases separated the two germline ends. The CDR3 sequence is 13 residues long. The germline CDR1 and CDR2 sequences are MNHEY and SMNVEV (reference sequence). The CDR3 DNA is TGTGCCAGCACAGGATGGGTCTCCTACGAGCAGTACTTC. As protein: CASTGWVSYEQYF.

This sequence joins TRBV12-3 or TRBV12-4 and TRBJ1-6; the D is unclear. Trimming removed 2 bases from V and 7 bases from J, with 9 bases in between. CDR3 length: 14 amino acids. CDR3 DNA: TGTGCCAGCAGTTTACTCGTGAGAAATTCACCCCTCCACTTT. Translated: CASSLLVRNSPLHF.

The V gene is TRBV27, the J gene TRBJ1-5; D is unclear. The CDR3 contains 16 residues. V was trimmed by 5 bases and J by 0 bases, leaving 14 bases between them. The germline CDR1 and CDR2 sequences are MNHEY and SMNVEV (reference sequence). The CDR3 DNA reads as TGTGCCAGCAGTCCGGACGGAGCCCTTAGCAATCAGCCCCAGCATTTT. Its translation is CASSPDGALSNQPQHF.